Listed below are T cell receptor beta chains from one sample, sequenced in a study of blood T cell repertoires in COVID-19. Assay: immunoSEQ multiplex PCR; the TCRdb copy retains only in-frame clones and omits some. Among about 300,000 clones listed, more than 85% were seen once. Sequences were obtained from peripheral blood. The receptor source for this set is an older man with acute or convalescent COVID-19. Both conserved end residues are part of each CDR3. D genes are given only for firm matches. The listing skips clone size in some rows; elsewhere it reads once, few, many or a size class.

NA TRBJ1-5 TRBV3-1/TRBV3-2 NA 15 TGTGCCAGCAGCCAAGAACCAGGGGTGGGTCAGCCCCAGCATTTT CASSQEPGVGQPQHF
NA TRBJ2-7 TRBV23-1 TRBD1 17 TGCGCCAGCAGTCAATCTACCCGGACAGGGTTCTGCAGCGAGCAGTACTTC CASSQSTRTGFCSEQYF
once TRBJ1-1 TRBV2 NA 13 TGTGCCAGCAGCGAGGACAGGAACACTGAAGCTTTCTTT CASSEDRNTEAFF
NA TRBJ2-7 TRBV27 TRBD1 16 TGTGCCAGCAGTCCTCTGGGGGACAGGGATGTCTACGAGCAGTACTTC CASSPLGDRDVYEQYF
NA TRBJ2-3 TRBV15 TRBD2 17 TGTGCCACCAGCAGACCCGTGGTAGCGGGTAACACAGATACGCAGTATTTT CATSRPVVAGNTDTQYF
NA TRBJ1-2 TRBV9 NA 13 TGTGCCAGCAGCGGAGCAGGGGCCTTTTACTACACCTTC CASSGAGAFYYTF
NA TRBJ1-5 TRBV18 NA 15 TGTGCCAGCTCCCCAAACGCAGGGAGCAATCAGCCCCAGCATTTT CASSPNAGSNQPQHF
NA TRBJ2-3 TRBV18 TRBD2 17 TGTGCCAGCTCACCGGGACTAGCGGGGGTTAGCACAGATACGCAGTATTTT CASSPGLAGVSTDTQYF
NA TRBJ1-2 TRBV6-4 TRBD1 16 TGTGCCAGCAGTCCAACCGGGACAGGGCTACTCTATGGCTACACCTTC CASSPTGTGLLYGYTF
NA TRBJ2-1 TRBV6-2/TRBV6-3 NA 16 TGTGCCAGCAGTTACCGTTCGGGACTGACCTACAATGAGCAGTTCTTC CASSYRSGLTYNEQFF
NA TRBJ2-5 TRBV5-1 TRBD2 17 TGCGCCAGCAGTTCACGACTAGCGATGGGACGGTTGGAGACCCAGTACTTC CASSSRLAMGRLETQYF
NA TRBJ2-2 TRBV19 TRBD1 15 TGTGCCAGTAGTATTTCCAGGGGGCCCTCCGGGGAGCTGTTTTTT CASSISRGPSGELFF